Following are 18 T cell receptor beta chains from one sample sequenced in a study of control samples from healthy donors and cancer patients. Libraries were prepared by immunoSEQ multiplex PCR; TCRdb keeps only in-frame clonotypes and omits some of them. The repertoire holds some 13,000 clones, with approximately 80% as singletons. Sequencing input: formalin-fixed, paraffin-embedded tissue. The receptors derive from a male donor with melanoma.

The table lists this clone with a count of one. V usage is TRBV6-4 and J usage is TRBJ1-6; D not resolved. Between the trimmed V and J ends, which lost 2 bases and 7 bases, there was a span of 6 bases. CDR3 size: 13 residues. Germline CDR1 MRHNA, CDR2 SNTAGT. The CDR3 is CASSDSGNSPLHF. The DNA of the CDR3 is TGTGCCAGCAGTGACAGCGGGAATTCACCCCTCCACTTT.

V is TRBV25-1 and J is TRBJ2-3; D is tentatively TRBD1 or TRBD2 (5 bases each). The germline V and J ends were trimmed by 1 base and 6 bases, with 17 bases remaining between them. Germline-derived CDR1 and CDR2 are MGHDK and SYGVNS. The CDR3 is made up of 16 amino acids. CDR3 sequence reads: CASSESGTGFGDTQYF. Written as DNA, the CDR3 is TGTGCCAGCAGTGAATCTGGGACCGGTTTTGGGGATACGCAGTATTTT.

The genes are TRBV19 and TRBJ2-2; TRBD1 matches at 9 bases. Trimming took 2 bases from V and 4 from J; bases not matched to a gene: 5. CDR3 length equals 16 residues. Germline V lookup: CDR1 LNHDA, CDR2 SQIVND (reference sequence). The CDR3 DNA reads TGTGCCAGTAGTATACCGGGACAGGGTAGCACCGGGGAGCTGTTTTTT. Protein sequence: CASSIPGQGSTGELFF.

This clone was detected a few times. The rearrangement links TRBV18 to TRBJ1-4, with 8 bases aligning to TRBD1. Trimming removed 5 bases from V and 6 bases from J; junction bases left unmatched: 5. This CDR3 contains 14 residues. Per germline, CDR1 KGHSH and CDR2 LQKENI. The CDR3 protein is CASSDQGAYEKLFF. The CDR3 DNA sequence: TGTGCCAGCTCAGACCAGGGGGCTTATGAAAAACTGTTTTTT.

This chain connects TRBV7-6 to TRBJ2-3; TRBD1 is a possible D gene (6 bases). Germline V gene data show CDR1 as SGHVS and CDR2 as FNYEAQ. The CDR3 extends over 15 amino acids. The V gene lost 1 base and the J gene lost 5 bases, with 13 bases spanning the gap. This CDR3 is CASSLVAQGVDTQYF. The CDR3, as DNA: TGTGCCAGCAGCTTAGTGGCACAGGGAGTAGATACGCAGTATTTT.

The chain couples TRBV6-4 to TRBJ2-7; D not resolved. The CDR3 runs to 12 residues. From germline, CDR1 is MRHNA and CDR2 SNTAGT. Trimming took 7 bases from V and 0 from J, leaving 7 bases between them. CDR3 region: CASTAISYEQYF. Written as DNA, the CDR3 is TGTGCCAGCACGGCGATCTCCTACGAGCAGTACTTC.

Of note for this clone: A much larger clone is a single base away; this may be a read error. The chain has TRBV11-1 and TRBJ2-1, with D possibly matching TRBD1 (5 bases). The CDR3 is 17 residues long. From germline, CDR1 is SGHAT and CDR2 FQDESV (reference sequence). The V and J ends lost 0 bases and 5 bases respectively, with 17 bases between them. The CDR3 sequence: CASSLARGAGQNNEQFF. The DNA of the CDR3 is TGTGCCAGCAGCTTAGCGCGTGGGGCAGGGCAGAACAATGAGCAGTTCTTC.

This rearrangement joins TRBV5-1 to TRBJ1-2; D remains unclear. Trimming took off 10 bases at V and 2 bases at J, with 6 bases between the two ends. Germline CDR1 and CDR2: SGHRS and YFSETQ. This CDR3 spans 10 amino acids. The DNA of the CDR3 is TGCGCCGCGGTAAACTATGGCTACACCTTC. It translates to CAAVNYGYTF. The entire variable domain, with the rest obtained from reference TRBV5-1 and TRBJ1-2, is as follows: KAGVTQTPRYLIKTRGQQVTLSCSPISGHRSVSWYQQTPGQGLQFLFEYFSETQRNKGNFPGRFSGRQFSNSRSEMNVSTLELGDSALYLCAAVNYGYTFGSGTRLTVV.

The V call is TRBV4-1, the J call TRBJ2-7, with D perhaps matching TRBD1 (6 bases). This CDR3 comprises 16 residues. V shed 1 base and J shed 2 bases, with 15 bases lying between them. Germline-derived CDR1 and CDR2 are MGHRA and YSYEKL. The CDR3 nucleotides are TGCGCCAGCAGCCAAGGAGCGGACAGACCAACCTACGAGCAGTACTTC. It yields the protein CASSQGADRPTYEQYF.

This chain joins TRBV18 and TRBJ2-7, with D uncertain. CDR3 length: 11 amino acids. Germline V gene sequence: CDR1 KGHSH, CDR2 LQKENI. Trimming took off 6 bases at V and 5 bases at J, with 8 bases between the two ends. CDR3 region: CASSPSNEQYF. The CDR3 DNA follows: TGTGCCAGCTCCCCTTCTAACGAGCAGTACTTC.

The chain recombines TRBV28 with TRBJ1-2; D unclear. The CDR3 is made up of 11 amino acids. Germline values: CDR1 MDHEN, CDR2 SYDVKM. The germline V and J ends were trimmed by 8 bases and 2 bases, with 6 bases remaining between them. Written as DNA, the CDR3 is TGTGCCAGCCTCAGCAACTATGGCTACACCTTC. Residues: CASLSNYGYTF.

This clone was seen only once. A read error may account for a junction end that differs from germline. This chain uses TRBV5-1 with TRBJ2-5, with D tentatively TRBD1 (6 bases). The CDR3 sequence is 13 residues long. Germline V lookup: CDR1 SGHRS, CDR2 YFSETQ. CDR3 nucleotide sequence: TGCGCCAGCAGCTGGGACATTAAAGAAACCCAGTACTTC. It encodes CASSWDIKETQYF.

The chain joins TRBV2 to TRBJ2-1; D unclear. The germline V gene has CDR1 SNHLY and CDR2 FYNNEI. The CDR3 consists of 14 residues. V was clipped by 4 bases and J by 6 bases, with 13 bases between them. This chain's CDR3 is CASSGKRLGNEQFF. For the CDR3, the DNA is TGTGCCAGCAGTGGGAAAAGACTGGGCAATGAGCAGTTCTTC.

The chain is built from TRBV12-3 or TRBV12-4 and TRBJ2-1; weak D call: TRBD2 (7 bases). V gave up 10 bases and J gave up 6 bases, with 16 bases separating them. The CDR3 length is 13 residues. CDR3 nucleotides: TGTGCCACGAGGGGGGGCAGTCGCAATGAGCAGTTCTTC. Its translation: CATRGGSRNEQFF.

The rearrangement joins TRBV7-9 to TRBJ1-6; 7 nucleotides match TRBD1. Germline lookup yields CDR1 SEHNR and CDR2 FQNEAQ (reference sequence). With 3 bases clipped from V and 10 bases from J, the junction kept 12 bases outside the gene matches. The CDR3 runs to 16 residues. This CDR3 reads CASSFHSQGRASPLHF. The CDR3 DNA reads TGTGCCAGCAGCTTCCATTCACAGGGGAGAGCCTCACCCCTCCACTTT.

This rearrangement joins TRBV7-2 to TRBJ2-3; tentatively, D is TRBD2 (6 bases). CDR3 size: 15 residues. Germline V gene data show CDR1 as SGHTA and CDR2 as FQGNSA. V lost 0 bases to trimming and J lost 5 bases, with 12 bases between them. DNA for the CDR3: TGTGCCAGCAGCTTAGCGCAACGGGGGATAGATACGCAGTATTTT. Protein sequence: CASSLAQRGIDTQYF.

The V call is TRBV29-1, the J call TRBJ2-2; TRBD2 might be the D (5 bases). CDR3 length: 13 residues. Germline-derived CDR1 and CDR2 are SQVTM and ANQGSEA. V lost 5 bases and J 7 bases, leaving 14 bases between the germline ends. CDR3 sequence (DNA): TGCAGCGTTAAAACCGGGGTCGGCGGGGAGCTGTTTTTT. This translates into CSVKTGVGGELFF.

The V gene is TRBV7-6, the J gene TRBJ1-4, with D perhaps TRBD1 (6 bases). This CDR3 comprises 15 residues. The ends were cut back, 5 bases at V and 8 bases at J, with 18 bases in the middle. Germline V CDR1 and CDR2: SGHVS, FNYEAQ. CDR3 nucleotide sequence: TGTGCCAGCAGCCGCGGGACATTGGCCGGGGAAAAACTGTTTTTT. Its protein product is CASSRGTLAGEKLFF.